These 24 T cell receptor beta chains were sequenced from one sample in a study of blood T cell repertoires in COVID-19. Repertoires were generated with immunoSEQ multiplex PCR, while TCRdb's copy carries only in-frame clones and drops some. Among 300,000 to 350,000 clones, 90% were seen once, and the ten largest hold 3.5% to 5%. The sample taken for sequencing was PBMCs or T cells enriched from blood (not recorded which). These receptors were obtained from a young woman with acute COVID-19.

The chain recombines TRBV28 with TRBJ1-5, with 12 bases matching TRBD1. Per the germline V gene, CDR1 is MDHEN and CDR2 is SYDVKM. V shed 4 bases, J shed 6 bases, and the junction held 4 bases outside the gene matches. The CDR3 sequence is 15 residues long. The CDR3 region has the DNA TGTGCCAGCAGTTCGGGACAGGGGGCGAGTCAGCCCCAGCATTTT. It yields the protein CASSSGQGASQPQHF.

The chain recombines TRBV9 with TRBJ2-2; the D gene is possibly TRBD2 (6 bases). This CDR3 contains 15 residues. Looked up from germline, CDR1 is SGDLS and CDR2 is YYNGEE. V was clipped by 3 bases and J by 3 bases, with 12 bases between them. CDR3 nucleotides: TGTGCCAGCAGCGCCGTAGCGGAGGACACCGGGGAGCTGTTTTTT. Amino acid sequence: CASSAVAEDTGELFF.

J is TRBJ1-5 and V is TRBV25-1; the D gene is possibly TRBD1 (5 bases). Trimming took 8 bases from V and 1 from J, leaving 9 bases between them. CDR3 length: 13 residues. Germline V gives CDR1 MGHDK, CDR2 SYGVNS. DNA of the CDR3: TGTGCCAGCTCGGGACTGAGCAATCAGCCCCAGCATTTT. As protein: CASSGLSNQPQHF.

The genes are TRBV5-1 and TRBJ2-2; TRBD2 matches at 7 bases. J lost 7 bases, V lost 1 base, and 7 bases had no gene match. CDR1 SGHRS and CDR2 YFSETQ come from the germline V gene. The CDR3 loop spans 15 amino acids. CDR3 loop: CASSLWAGVDGELFF. In nucleotides, the CDR3 is TGCGCCAGCAGCTTGTGGGCGGGAGTCGACGGGGAGCTGTTTTTT.

A remark on this clone: The germline gene is not matched at one end of the junction; a read error may be the cause. The chain uses TRBV5-1 and TRBJ2-5, with 11 bases matching TRBD2. The CDR3 is made up of 15 amino acids. The germline CDR1 and CDR2 sequences are SGHRS and YFSETQ. The CDR3 sequence: CASSLEASGRPGANF. DNA of the CDR3: TGCGCCAGCAGCCTGGAGGCTAGCGGGAGGCCTGGGGCCAACTTC.

The rearrangement uses TRBV6-5 and TRBJ2-1; TRBD1 is a possible D gene (6 bases). The germline V gene encodes CDR1 MNHEY and CDR2 SVGAGI. This CDR3 contains 13 residues. Trimming left V 6 bases short and J 4 bases short, with 10 bases between. CDR3 protein: CASRKDSYNEQFF. CDR3 DNA: TGTGCCAGCAGGAAGGACAGTTACAATGAGCAGTTCTTC.

The rearrangement joins TRBV7-7 to TRBJ2-1; 16 positions agree with TRBD2. This CDR3 is built from 19 residues. CDR1 SSHAT and CDR2 FNYEAQ come from the germline V gene (reference sequence). CDR3 sequence: CARLGGTSGREWGYNEQFF. CDR3 sequence (DNA): TGTGCTCGGTTGGGAGGGACTAGCGGGAGGGAATGGGGTTACAATGAGCAGTTCTTC.

This chain uses TRBV28 with TRBJ2-4, with D tentatively TRBD1 (5 bases). This CDR3 has 14 residues. Deletions cut 3 bases from V and 4 bases from J, with 10 bases between. Germline V CDR1 and CDR2: MDHEN, SYDVKM. The CDR3: CASSLGRPKNIQYF. Written as DNA, the CDR3 is TGTGCCAGCAGTTTGGGGCGACCGAAAAACATTCAGTACTTC. The variable domain in full, completed from reference TRBV28 and TRBJ2-4, reads DVKVTQSSRYLVKRTGEKVFLECVQDMDHENMFWYRQDPGLGLRLIYFSYDVKMKEKGDIPEGYSVSREKKERFSLILESASTNQTSMYLCASSLGRPKNIQYFGAGTRLSVL.

J is TRBJ1-4 and V is TRBV28; 8 bases agree with TRBD1. J lost 1 base, V lost 7 bases, and 14 bases had no gene match. The CDR3 runs to 18 residues. Looked up from germline, CDR1 is MDHEN and CDR2 is SYDVKM. CDR3 protein: CASNSPVQGAETNEKLFF. CDR3 coding DNA: TGTGCCAGCAATTCCCCGGTGCAGGGGGCAGAAACTAATGAAAAACTGTTTTTT.

This clone appeared a single time. The CDR3 reads CASSQDSDKNYGYTF. The CDR3 DNA reads TGTGCCAGCAGCCAAGATTCCGACAAGAACTATGGCTACACCTTC. This chain links TRBV4-2 with TRBJ1-2, with D hard to call. The CDR3 loop spans 15 amino acids. With 0 bases removed from V and 2 bases from J, the gap between germline ends came to 10 bases. Germline loops: CDR1 LGHNA, CDR2 YNFKEQ.

For the CDR3, the DNA is TGTGCCAGCAGTTACTCGAGTAGCGGGAAGAACAATGAGCAGTTCTTC. Translation: CASSYSSSGKNNEQFF. The chain employs TRBV6-5 and TRBJ2-1, with TRBD2 matching 8 bases. Trimming cost V 0 bases and J 5 bases; bases outside gene matches: 6. Germline-derived CDR1 and CDR2 are MNHEY and SVGAGI. The CDR3 loop spans 16 amino acids.

This clone was seen only once. This rearrangement joins TRBV7-9 to TRBJ1-1; a possible D gene is TRBD1 (6 bases). The germline gives CDR1 SEHNR, CDR2 FQNEAQ (reference sequence). This CDR3 is 14 amino acids long. V lost 2 bases and J lost 5, with 12 bases in between. The CDR3 bases are TGTGCCAGCAGCTTAACACGGCAGGGGACTGAAGCTTTCTTT. Residues: CASSLTRQGTEAFF.

This chain's CDR3 is CASSHYGQGNTIYF. The CDR3 DNA sequence: TGTGCCAGCAGTCACTACGGACAGGGAAACACCATATATTTT. The V gene is TRBV27, the J gene TRBJ1-3; the D gene is possibly TRBD1 (6 bases). This CDR3 comprises 14 residues. Per the germline V gene, CDR1 is MNHEY and CDR2 is SMNVEV (reference sequence). The germline V and J ends were trimmed by 5 bases and 4 bases, with 12 bases remaining between them.

The chain combines TRBV5-1 with TRBJ2-1; D is uncertain. Looked up from germline, CDR1 is SGHRS and CDR2 is YFSETQ. The CDR3 has 15 amino acids. V gave up 2 bases and J gave up 1 base, with 10 bases separating them. This CDR3 is CASSLSSESYNEQFF. Here the CDR3 DNA reads TGCGCCAGCAGCTTATCAAGCGAGTCCTACAATGAGCAGTTCTTC. The entire variable domain, with the rest obtained from reference TRBV5-1 and TRBJ2-1, is as follows: KAGVTQTPRYLIKTRGQQVTLSCSPISGHRSVSWYQQTPGQGLQFLFEYFSETQRNKGNFPGRFSGRQFSNSRSEMNVSTLELGDSALYLCASSLSSESYNEQFFGPGTRLTVL.

The rearrangement links TRBV19 to TRBJ2-4; maybe TRBD1 (6 bases). The CDR3 spans 13 residues. Germline V gene data show CDR1 as LNHDA and CDR2 as SQIVND (reference sequence). V was cut by 5 bases and J by 11 bases, with 16 bases left in between. CDR3 sequence reads: CASSLLDRTVQYF. DNA for the CDR3: TGTGCCAGTAGTCTCCTGGACAGAACGGTTCAGTACTTC.

The CDR3 loop reads CACSAAGYGYTF. The DNA of the CDR3 is TGTGCCTGTTCGGCGGCGGGCTATGGCTACACCTTC. The V and J genes are TRBV30 and TRBJ1-2, with unresolved D. With 6 bases removed from V and 4 bases from J, the gap between germline ends came to 12 bases. Looked up from germline, CDR1 is GTSNPN and CDR2 is SVGIG (reference sequence). CDR3 length: 12 amino acids. The full variable domain, with the rest looked up from reference TRBV30 and TRBJ1-2, is SQTIHQWPATLVQPVGSPLSLECTVEGTSNPNLYWYRQAAGRGLQLLFYSVGIGQISSEVPQNLSASRPQDRQFILSSKKLLLSDSGFYLCACSAAGYGYTFGSGTRLTVV.

This chain joins TRBV2 and TRBJ1-4; 9 bases are shared with TRBD1. V lost 7 bases and J lost 3; bases outside the gene matches: 6. CDR1 and CDR2 (germline): SNHLY, FYNNEI. The CDR3 is 15 amino acids. As DNA, the CDR3 is TGTGCCAGCACCAGACAGGGGGGGGCTAATGAAAAACTGTTTTTT. The encoded protein is CASTRQGGANEKLFF.

The V gene is TRBV28, the J gene TRBJ1-6, with TRBD1 as a possible D gene (5 bases). Trimming took off 2 bases at V and 8 bases at J, with 16 bases between the two ends. The CDR3 contains 16 residues. From germline, CDR1 is MDHEN and CDR2 SYDVKM. The CDR3 coding sequence is TGTGCCAGCAGTTTACCCGGGGGGGTTAAGTATTCACCCCTCCACTTT. As protein: CASSLPGGVKYSPLHF.

The chain uses TRBV28 and TRBJ2-7; 9 bases agree with TRBD1. Germline assignment: CDR1 MDHEN and CDR2 SYDVKM. CDR3 size: 15 residues. Unmatched junction bases numbered 9, after V lost 6 bases and J lost 3 bases. The CDR3 bases are TGTGCCAGCAGCCCACCCGGGACAGGGAGCTACGAGCAGTACTTC. As protein: CASSPPGTGSYEQYF.

The chain is built from TRBV3-1 (or the pseudogene TRBV3-2) and TRBJ1-1; the D is unclear. The CDR3 has 14 amino acids. Germline loops: CDR1 LGHDT, CDR2 YNNKEL (reference sequence). V was cut by 3 bases and J by 2 bases, with 10 bases left in between. The CDR3 DNA reads as TGTGCCAGCAGCCATCCGTCGGTAAACACTGAAGCTTTCTTT. Protein product: CASSHPSVNTEAFF.

The chain combines TRBV27 with TRBJ2-7; D is possibly TRBD2 (5 bases). Trimming took 3 bases from V and 6 from J, leaving 12 bases between them. The CDR3 runs 13 residues. Germline CDR1 MNHEY, CDR2 SMNVEV (reference sequence). The CDR3 region has the DNA TGTGCCAGCAGTTTTATCTTCCGGGGCGAGCAGTACTTC. Protein product: CASSFIFRGEQYF.

The chain joins TRBV28 to TRBJ1-2; no definite D call. The V gene's germline CDR1 is MDHEN and CDR2 SYDVKM. The CDR3 has 14 residues. V was cut by 6 bases and J by 2 bases, with 13 bases left in between. The DNA of the CDR3 is TGTGCCAGCAGCGTAACTACGGGGAACTATGGCTACACCTTC. Translation gives CASSVTTGNYGYTF.

The chain joins TRBV5-1 to TRBJ2-1; perhaps TRBD2 as D (6 bases). CDR3 length equals 18 residues. CDR1 and CDR2 from the germline V gene are SGHRS and YFSETQ. V lost 1 base and J lost 3, with 20 bases in between. CDR3 sequence reads: CASSLSPAGVYLYNEQFF. In DNA, the CDR3 is TGCGCCAGCAGCTTGTCCCCAGCGGGTGTATACCTCTACAATGAGCAGTTCTTC.

The rearrangement joins TRBV5-1 to TRBJ2-1; D ambiguous. This CDR3 is built from 16 residues. V was cut by 7 bases and J by 5 bases, with 22 bases left in between. The germline V gene has CDR1 SGHRS and CDR2 YFSETQ. The chain's CDR3 is CASASSFTDLDNEQFF. In DNA, the CDR3 is TGCGCCAGCGCCTCCAGCTTTACAGATCTCGACAATGAGCAGTTCTTC.